The next 12 T cell receptor beta chains were all read from a single sample in a study of CD8 T cell repertoires and HIV-1 epitope variants. Profiled with immunoSEQ multiplex PCR; TCRdb holds only in-frame clones, not every one. The data show approximately 5,600 clones, with under 70% seen just once and approximately 45% held by the top ten. What these receptors recognize is not known. The sample was cultured CD8+ T cells derived from PBMCs. The receptor source for this set is a male donor with HIV.

The chain links TRBV7-8 to TRBJ2-1; D ambiguous. Germline-derived CDR1 and CDR2 are SGHVS and FQNEAQ. The CDR3 runs to 13 residues. V dropped 1 base and J dropped 9 bases, with 10 bases sitting between them. The DNA for the CDR3 is TGTGCCAGCAGCTTAGACGGTGCCAGTGAGCAGTTCTTC. Translated: CASSLDGASEQFF.

This clone came up a few times. V and J are TRBV28 and TRBJ1-4; the D gene is possibly TRBD1 (5 bases). The V gene's germline CDR1 is MDHEN and CDR2 SYDVKM. The length of the CDR3 is 14 residues. Trimming stripped 5 bases from V and 4 bases from J, with 11 bases between. CDR3 nucleotide sequence: TGTGCCAGCAGTCCTGACAGAAGTAATGAAAAACTGTTTTTT. Its translation: CASSPDRSNEKLFF. The full variable domain, with the rest looked up from reference TRBV28 and TRBJ1-4, is DVKVTQSSRYLVKRTGEKVFLECVQDMDHENMFWYRQDPGLGLRLIYFSYDVKMKEKGDIPEGYSVSREKKERFSLILESASTNQTSMYLCASSPDRSNEKLFFGSGTQLSVL.

V is TRBV5-5 and J is TRBJ2-7, with 9 nucleotides matching TRBD1. V was clipped by 0 bases and J by 5 bases; unmatched bases: 3. The length of the CDR3 is 14 residues. From germline, CDR1 is SGHKS and CDR2 YYEKEE (reference sequence). The CDR3 bases are TGTGCCAGCAGCTTGGGGGGACAGGGTAACGAGCAGTACTTC. This translates into CASSLGGQGNEQYF. The entire variable domain, with the rest obtained from reference TRBV5-5 and TRBJ2-7, is as follows: DAGVTQSPTHLIKTRGQQVTLRCSPISGHKSVSWYQQVLGQGPQFIFQYYEKEERGRGNFPDRFSARQFPNYSSELNVNALLLGDSALYLCASSLGGQGNEQYFGPGTRLTVT.

Only a few counts were recorded for this clone. The genes are TRBV29-1 and TRBJ2-1; weak D call: TRBD2 (7 bases). Germline-derived CDR1 and CDR2 are SQVTM and ANQGSEA. There are 17 residues in the CDR3. Deletions cut 4 bases from V and 2 bases from J, with 21 bases between. CDR3 residues: CSVVDPRQAGAYNEQFF. In nucleotides, the CDR3 is TGCAGCGTTGTGGACCCTCGACAGGCGGGGGCCTACAATGAGCAGTTCTTC.

This clone was observed a single time. Sequence at one end of the junction differs from germline and may be a read error. The CDR3 DNA reads TGTGCCAGCAGCGGTGAGGAGTTTGGCGGGAGAATCATTATCTTC. This codes for CASSGEEFGGRIIIF. The rearrangement uses TRBV11-2 and TRBJ2-1; TRBD2 matches at 7 bases. Germline values: CDR1 SGHAT, CDR2 FQNNGV. The CDR3 has 15 amino acids.

For the CDR3, the DNA is TGTGCCAGCAGCCAAGATGGCAGGGCGAACACCGGGGAGCTGTTTTTT. Translating gives CASSQDGRANTGELFF. The chain is built from TRBV4-2 and TRBJ2-2, with D perhaps matching TRBD1 (5 bases). The V and J ends lost 0 bases and 0 bases respectively, with 8 bases between them. There are 16 residues in the CDR3. Germline lookup yields CDR1 LGHNA and CDR2 YNFKEQ.

This clone was seen a single time. This chain uses TRBV5-8 with TRBJ1-2; D is possibly TRBD1 (5 bases). Germline V gene data show CDR1 as SGHTS and CDR2 as YDEGEE. This CDR3 has 14 amino acids. V lost 3 bases and J lost 2, with 11 bases in between. The CDR3 sequence: CASSSGTANYGYTF. The DNA for the CDR3 is TGTGCCAGCAGCTCTGGGACGGCGAACTATGGCTACACCTTC.

Here the CDR3 DNA reads TGTGCCAGTAGTACCTGGGACGCCCACTCCGGGGAGCTGTTTTTT. This encodes CASSTWDAHSGELFF. This chain links TRBV19 with TRBJ2-2; TRBD1 or TRBD2 may be the D gene (5 bases each). The CDR3 contains 15 residues. The ends were cut back, 4 bases at V and 6 bases at J, with 15 bases in the middle. Germline lookup yields CDR1 LNHDA and CDR2 SQIVND (reference sequence).

This chain joins TRBV2 and TRBJ2-7; 9 bases line up with TRBD2. Trimming removed 6 bases from V and 3 bases from J; junction bases left unmatched: 18. This CDR3 contains 18 residues. Germline CDR1 reads SNHLY; CDR2 reads FYNNEI. Here the CDR3 reads CASRSQLAGLIPNYEQYF. CDR3 sequence (DNA): TGTGCCAGCAGGAGCCAACTAGCGGGCCTCATCCCTAACTACGAGCAGTACTTC. Full variable domain (missing parts from reference TRBV2 and TRBJ2-7): EPEVTQTPSHQVTQMGQEVILRCVPISNHLYFYWYRQILGQKVEFLVSFYNNEISEKSEIFDDQFSVERPDGSNFTLKIRSTKLEDSAMYFCASRSQLAGLIPNYEQYFGPGTRLTVT.

This clone was picked up a small number of times. V gene TRBV28 combines with J gene TRBJ2-7, with 8 positions matching TRBD2. This CDR3 spans 14 amino acids. Per the germline V gene, CDR1 is MDHEN and CDR2 is SYDVKM. After removal of 5 bases from V and 6 bases from J, the junction contained 9 bases not matched to a gene. CDR3 amino acids: CASSPEAGVSEQYF. The DNA for the CDR3 is TGTGCCAGCAGTCCGGAAGCGGGAGTAAGCGAGCAGTACTTC. The full variable domain, with the rest looked up from reference TRBV28 and TRBJ2-7, is DVKVTQSSRYLVKRTGEKVFLECVQDMDHENMFWYRQDPGLGLRLIYFSYDVKMKEKGDIPEGYSVSREKKERFSLILESASTNQTSMYLCASSPEAGVSEQYFGPGTRLTVT.

V and J are TRBV9 and TRBJ2-2, with D tentatively TRBD1 or TRBD2 (7 bases each). V shed 4 bases and J shed 3 bases, with 10 bases lying between them. The CDR3 is made up of 14 amino acids. CDR1 is SGDLS, CDR2 YYNGEE, per germline. DNA for the CDR3: TGTGCCAGCAGCTCAGGGGGGGACACCGGGGAGCTGTTTTTT. It translates to CASSSGGDTGELFF.

The V and J genes are TRBV6-5 and TRBJ2-1; 7 bases are shared with TRBD2. Germline CDR1 and CDR2: MNHEY and SVGAGI. CDR3 length: 14 amino acids. With V trimmed by 2 bases and J by 5 bases, 3 bases remained unmatched. The CDR3 loop is CASSYGDYNNEQFF. As DNA, the CDR3 is TGTGCCAGCAGTTACGGGGACTACAACAATGAGCAGTTCTTC.